The 17 T cell receptor beta chains reported below all come from one sample, sequenced in a study of blood T cell repertoires in COVID-19. Clones were read by immunoSEQ multiplex PCR, and TCRdb kept only the in-frame ones, dropping some. The sample holds around 94,000 clones; just under 85% are singletons and the top ten take around 9.4%. Sequencing was carried out using peripheral blood. Every receptor here comes from a man aged 40-49 years with active or convalescent COVID-19.

Concerning this clone: The same CDR3 can be traced to other DNA sequences in this sample. J is TRBJ2-3 and V is TRBV5-1; the match to TRBD1 covers 8 bases. Trimming removed 4 bases from V and 6 bases from J; junction bases left unmatched: 7. The CDR3 is 14 amino acids. Germline values: CDR1 SGHRS, CDR2 YFSETQ. CDR3 coding DNA: TGCGCCAGCAGCCCGAGGACAGGGTCGGATACGCAGTATTTT. Translation gives CASSPRTGSDTQYF.

This rearrangement joins TRBV5-1 to TRBJ1-3; D possibly corresponds to TRBD1 (6 bases). CDR1 and CDR2 from the germline V gene are SGHRS and YFSETQ. Trimming took off 2 bases at V and 2 bases at J, with 11 bases between the two ends. The length of the CDR3 is 15 residues. CDR3: CASSFEGQTGNTIYF. In DNA form, the CDR3 reads TGCGCCAGCAGCTTTGAAGGACAGACTGGAAACACCATATATTTT.

The chain carries TRBV7-9 and TRBJ2-3, with 7 bases lining up with TRBD1. This CDR3 comprises 15 residues. CDR1 and CDR2 (germline): SEHNR, FQNEAQ (reference sequence). Trimming at V came to 2 bases and at J to 5 bases, leaving 7 bases not matched to a gene. The CDR3 here is CASSLQTGWGDTQYF. The DNA for the CDR3 is TGTGCCAGCAGCTTACAGACAGGGTGGGGAGATACGCAGTATTTT.

This clone has a count of ten or more. This rearrangement joins TRBV2 to TRBJ2-2; 9 bases match TRBD1. The J segment lost 0 bases and the V segment lost 6 bases, leaving 8 bases of the junction unmatched. Germline V CDR1 and CDR2: SNHLY, FYNNEI. The CDR3 is 17 amino acids. DNA for the CDR3: TGTGCCAGCAGGGGGGACAGGGCCTCCCCGAACACCGGGGAGCTGTTTTTT. Translation: CASRGDRASPNTGELFF.

The rearrangement links TRBV7-9 to TRBJ2-7; 9 bases fit TRBD1. The CDR3 totals 14 residues. In germline, CDR1 is SEHNR, CDR2 FQNEAQ (reference sequence). After removal of 5 bases from V and 4 bases from J, the junction contained 6 bases not matched to a gene. In DNA form, the CDR3 reads TGTGCCAGCAGCATACAGGGGGCAGAGTACGAGCAGTACTTC. Encoded protein: CASSIQGAEYEQYF.

The chain joins TRBV19 to TRBJ2-7; 11 bases match TRBD1. CDR1 LNHDA and CDR2 SQIVND come from the germline V gene (reference sequence). CDR3 length: 15 residues. Trimming took 10 bases from V and 3 from J; bases not matched to a gene: 11. The DNA of the CDR3 is TGTGCCACCAGAGGGACAGGGGGACAAAACTACGAGCAGTACTTC. It is translated as CATRGTGGQNYEQYF.

This clone was observed a few times. The chain links TRBV29-1 to TRBJ1-1; 8 positions match TRBD1. Losses at the gene ends were 7 bases for V and 10 bases for J; bases not matched to a gene: 14. The CDR3 has 13 residues. Germline CDR1 and CDR2: SQVTM and ANQGSEA. CDR3 loop: CSARSGGVLRAFF. Written as DNA, the CDR3 is TGCAGCGCACGATCAGGGGGCGTCCTGAGAGCTTTCTTT.

The CDR3 spells CASSFRTDGNTIYF. Written as DNA, the CDR3 is TGTGCCAGCAGCTTTCGGACAGATGGAAACACCATATATTTT. The V call is TRBV13, the J call TRBJ1-3, with D perhaps matching TRBD1 (6 bases). Germline CDR1 and CDR2: PRHDT and FYEKMQ (reference sequence). V lost 3 bases, J lost 3 bases, and 9 bases lay in between. The CDR3 runs 14 residues.

Regarding this clone: This sample includes further DNA sequences coding for the same CDR3. CDR3 nucleotide sequence: TGCGCCAGCAGTACTAGCGGGGGCAACAATGAGCAGTTCTTC. It codes for CASSTSGGNNEQFF. The chain uses TRBV5-1 and TRBJ2-1, with TRBD2 matching 11 bases. V was pared by 5 bases and J by 5 bases, with 3 bases of the junction left unmatched. Germline CDR1 SGHRS, CDR2 YFSETQ. The CDR3 consists of 14 residues.

The chain has TRBV6-5 and TRBJ1-4, with D possibly being TRBD1 (6 bases). From germline, CDR1 is MNHEY and CDR2 SVGAGI. Trimming pared 4 bases from V and 5 bases from J, leaving 14 bases between. CDR3 length: 15 residues. Here the CDR3 DNA reads TGTGCCAGCAGTTCGGCGTGGGGGACAAATGAAAAACTGTTTTTT. This encodes CASSSAWGTNEKLFF.

This clone was observed once. The rearrangement joins TRBV19 to TRBJ2-2; D is uncertain. V dropped 2 bases and J dropped 1 base, with 5 bases sitting between them. The CDR3 covers 14 residues. Germline loops: CDR1 LNHDA, CDR2 SQIVND (reference sequence). In DNA form, the CDR3 reads TGTGCCAGTAGTATATCCGGGAACACCGGGGAGCTGTTTTTT. Translating it yields CASSISGNTGELFF. The full variable domain, its missing parts supplied by reference TRBV19 and TRBJ2-2, is DGGITQSPKYLFRKEGQNVTLSCEQNLNHDAMYWYRQDPGQGLRLIYYSQIVNDFQKGDIAEGYSVSREKKESFPLTVTSAQKNPTAFYLCASSISGNTGELFFGEGSRLTVL.

The chain couples TRBV11-3 to TRBJ1-1, with D unresolved. Germline-derived CDR1 and CDR2 are SGHNT and YENEEA. V gave up 6 bases and J gave up 1 base, with 9 bases separating them. The CDR3 has 13 residues. Here the CDR3 DNA reads TGTGCCAGCAGTTTTGACAAGAACACTGAAGCTTTCTTT. As protein: CASSFDKNTEAFF. The entire variable domain, with the rest obtained from reference TRBV11-3 and TRBJ1-1, is as follows: EAGVVQSPRYKIIEKKQPVAFWCNPISGHNTLYWYLQNLGQGPELLIRYENEEAVDDSQLPKDRFSAERLKGVDSTLKIQPAELGDSAVYLCASSFDKNTEAFFGQGTRLTVV.

The chain links TRBV5-1 to TRBJ1-2; maybe TRBD1 (6 bases). The CDR3 covers 14 residues. The ends were cut back, 5 bases at V and 2 bases at J, with 13 bases in the middle. Germline values: CDR1 SGHRS, CDR2 YFSETQ. CDR3 amino acids: CASSLEGDNYGYTF. CDR3 DNA sequence: TGCGCCAGCAGTCTCGAGGGGGACAACTATGGCTACACCTTC.

The CDR3 nucleotides read TGTGCCAGCTCCCGGGATTCGACTGGAAACACCATATATTTT. Encoded protein: CASSRDSTGNTIYF. The chain is built from TRBV9 and TRBJ1-3, with no clear D. Looked up from germline, CDR1 is SGDLS and CDR2 is YYNGEE. Between the trimmed V and J ends, which lost 7 bases and 2 bases, there was a span of 13 bases. The CDR3 loop spans 14 amino acids. The full variable domain, its missing parts supplied by reference TRBV9 and TRBJ1-3, is DSGVTQTPKHLITATGQRVTLRCSPRSGDLSVYWYQQSLDQGLQFLIQYYNGEERAKGNILERFSAQQFPDLHSELNLSSLELGDSALYFCASSRDSTGNTIYFGEGSWLTVV.

This rearrangement joins TRBV30 to TRBJ1-1; 8 bases are shared with TRBD1. Germline CDR1 GTSNPN, CDR2 SVGIG (reference sequence). The J segment lost 4 bases and the V segment lost 4 bases, leaving 2 bases of the junction unmatched. This CDR3 comprises 12 residues. The CDR3 DNA reads TGTGCCTGGACTACAGGGGGCACTGAAGCTTTCTTT. Translating it yields CAWTTGGTEAFF.

This chain uses TRBV15 with TRBJ1-5; no clear D gene. With 1 base removed from V and 5 bases from J, the gap between germline ends came to 3 bases. CDR1 is LNHNV, CDR2 YYDKDF, per germline (reference sequence). This CDR3 region has 12 residues. The DNA for the CDR3 is TGTGCCACCAGCAGAGGAGATCAGCCCCAGCATTTT. Translated: CATSRGDQPQHF.

This clone has a handful of counts. The V call is TRBV6-5, the J call TRBJ2-1, with no clear D. V shed 6 bases and J shed 6 bases, with 15 bases lying between them. Germline lookup yields CDR1 MNHEY and CDR2 SVGAGI. The CDR3 length is 14 residues. In nucleotides, the CDR3 is TGTGCCAGCAGCGCTGTTCGTGCTATCAATGAGCAGTTCTTC. It specifies CASSAVRAINEQFF.